Listed here are 15 T cell receptor beta chains from one sample, sequenced in a study of cytomegalovirus exposure and HLA in healthy donors. PCR used 60 Vbeta primers and 13 Jbeta primers. TCRdb's copy holds only in-frame clones and misses some; the assay was immunoSEQ multiplex PCR. The sample holds about 200,000 clones; around three quarters are singletons and the top ten take approximately 2%. The sample taken for sequencing was PBMCs. Receptor source: a man in his thirties or forties in good health and CMV-seronegative.

This clone was counted once. The CDR3 DNA reads as TGTGCCAGCAGCACCCGAATAGCGGGAGGATCCGAGCAGTACTTC. Protein: CASSTRIAGGSEQYF. The chain employs TRBV14 and TRBJ2-7; TRBD2 agrees at 10 bases. CDR1 and CDR2 (germline): SGHDN, FVKESK. The CDR3 consists of 15 residues. The J segment lost 6 bases and the V segment lost 5 bases, leaving 10 bases of the junction unmatched.

The chain recombines TRBV30 with TRBJ1-6; 7 bases fit TRBD1. The CDR3 covers 14 residues. Germline loops: CDR1 GTSNPN, CDR2 SVGIG (reference sequence). The ends lost 0 bases at V and 9 bases at J; junction bases unmatched: 5. CDR3 sequence (DNA): TGTGCCTGGAGTGTAGAGGGACAGTTTTCACCCCTCCACTTT. Amino acids: CAWSVEGQFSPLHF.

The chain uses TRBV19 and TRBJ2-7; 11 bases line up with TRBD2. The V gene's germline CDR1 is LNHDA and CDR2 SQIVND (reference sequence). J gave up 6 bases and V 6 bases, and 10 bases lay outside the gene matches. The CDR3 is made up of 15 amino acids. CDR3 amino acids: CASSPTSGRIGEQYF. CDR3 DNA: TGTGCCAGTAGCCCAACTAGCGGGAGAATTGGCGAGCAGTACTTC.

This rearrangement joins TRBV7-9 to TRBJ2-1, with 10 bases that match TRBD1. Germline trimming cut 5 bases from V and 6 bases from J; bases unmatched to any gene: 7. There are 15 residues in the CDR3. The germline V gene has CDR1 SEHNR and CDR2 FQNEAQ (reference sequence). The CDR3 loop is CASSPGQGVGNEQFF. Here the CDR3 DNA reads TGTGCCAGCAGCCCAGGACAGGGGGTGGGCAATGAGCAGTTCTTC.

The chain uses TRBV21-1 and TRBJ2-5; no DNA check was done on the table's D call, TRBD2. TRBV21-1 is a pseudogene segment. The CDR3 totals 16 residues. The CDR3 DNA is TGTGCCAGCAGCATAGGTAGCGGGAGAGGGGGTGAGACCCAGTACTTC. Translation: CASSIGSGRGGETQYF.

The chain uses TRBV11-3 and TRBJ1-1; possible D gene TRBD1, 6 bases. Germline V gene sequence: CDR1 SGHNT, CDR2 YENEEA. This CDR3 is built from 15 residues. Trimming removed 0 bases at V and 4 bases at J, with 12 bases between. CDR3 DNA: TGTGCCAGCAGCTTAGATGGGGGCGTCCTCACTGAAGCTTTCTTT. This gives the protein CASSLDGGVLTEAFF.

The rearrangement links TRBV25-1 to TRBJ2-3; tentative D call: TRBD1 (8 bases). Germline CDR1 reads MGHDK; CDR2 reads SYGVNS. V was trimmed by 4 bases and J by 4 bases, leaving 15 bases between them. This CDR3 comprises 15 residues. The CDR3 sequence is CASSAGQAGADTQYF. CDR3 nucleotide sequence: TGTGCCAGCAGTGCGGGACAGGCGGGGGCAGATACGCAGTATTTT.

This sequence joins TRBV4-1 and TRBJ2-1, with 9 bases that match TRBD2. CDR3 length: 15 residues. J was trimmed by 4 bases and V by 1 base; bases with no gene match: 2. The germline gives CDR1 MGHRA, CDR2 YSYEKL. For the CDR3, the DNA is TGCGCCAGCAGCCAAGTCACTAGCGGGTACAATGAGCAGTTCTTC. Translation gives CASSQVTSGYNEQFF.

CDR3 in amino acids: CASSQDGGRWFYEQYF. The CDR3 DNA sequence: TGCGCCAGCAGCCAAGATGGTGGGAGGTGGTTCTACGAGCAGTACTTC. The chain has TRBV4-1 and TRBJ2-7; tentatively, D is TRBD2 (6 bases). The CDR3 sequence is 16 residues long. Trimming cost V 0 bases and J 3 bases, with 15 bases left between them. Germline assignment: CDR1 MGHRA and CDR2 YSYEKL.

The rearrangement uses TRBV5-6 and TRBJ2-3, with D perhaps TRBD2 (5 bases). Germline assignment: CDR1 SGHDT and CDR2 YYEEEE. The V and J ends lost 4 bases and 3 bases respectively, with 12 bases between them. This CDR3 spans 14 amino acids. CDR3 amino acids: CASSSQSGTDTQYF. The CDR3 DNA is TGTGCCAGCAGCAGTCAGTCGGGGACAGATACGCAGTATTTT.

The V gene is TRBV5-1, the J gene TRBJ1-1; D might be TRBD1 (6 bases). Germline CDR1 and CDR2: SGHRS and YFSETQ. Trimming left V 3 bases short and J 6 bases short, with 15 bases between. The CDR3 contains 14 residues. In DNA form, the CDR3 reads TGCGCCAGCAGCTCCGCAGGGGTAGTTTCTGAAGCTTTCTTT. It specifies CASSSAGVVSEAFF.

V usage is TRBV28 and J usage is TRBJ2-3; TRBD1 matches 8 bases. The CDR3 consists of 15 residues. V trimming: 8 bases; J trimming: 4 bases; junction bases outside the gene matches: 11. From germline, CDR1 is MDHEN and CDR2 SYDVKM. CDR3: CASPPPQGAPDTQYF. CDR3 coding DNA: TGTGCCAGCCCGCCCCCCCAGGGGGCCCCAGATACGCAGTATTTT.

V gene TRBV9 combines with J gene TRBJ2-1; no firm D call. The CDR3 covers 11 residues. The V end was cut by 4 bases, the J end by 10 bases, with 9 bases between. Germline values: CDR1 SGDLS, CDR2 YYNGEE. The CDR3 loop reads CASSPQREQFF. CDR3 nucleotides: TGTGCCAGCAGCCCCCAGCGAGAGCAGTTCTTC.

The chain combines TRBV5-1 with TRBJ2-7; 7 bases line up with TRBD1. V was clipped by 1 base and J by 6 bases; unmatched bases: 7. CDR1 SGHRS and CDR2 YFSETQ come from the germline V gene. This CDR3 is built from 14 residues. The CDR3 DNA reads TGCGCCAGCAGCTTGATGGGACAGAGCGGCGAGCAGTACTTC. Translated, it gives CASSLMGQSGEQYF.

This rearrangement joins TRBV6-5 to TRBJ2-5; D uncertain. TRBJ2-7 matches the DNA end more closely, so the J call is doubtful. The CDR3 length is 15 residues. Germline values: CDR1 MNHEY, CDR2 SVGAGI. The chain's CDR3 is CASSSARWPTYEQYF. For the CDR3, the DNA is TGTGCCAGCAGTTCGGCCAGGTGGCCTACCTACGAGCAGTACTTC.